This is a list of T cell receptor beta chains from one sample in a study of OX40 agonist ivuxolimab in advanced cancers. Assay: immunoSEQ multiplex PCR; the TCRdb copy retains only in-frame clones and omits some. Here the sample spans tens of thousands of clones, roughly 90% being singletons. The input for sequencing was CD4+ or CD8+ T cells sorted from blood, taken in a trial of the OX40 agonist ivuxolimab. Receptor source: an adult with an advanced solid tumor such as melanoma, head and neck, liver or kidney cancer. Each CDR3 is given with its conserved first and last residue. Fields, in order: clone size, V gene, D gene, J gene, CDR3 length, CDR3 protein, CDR3 DNA. D genes are given only for firm matches. Some rows have no size entry. The others give once, few or many, or a class for an expanded clone.

clone_size: .; v_call: TRBV30; d_call: .; j_call: TRBJ1-2; cdr3_length: 13; cdr3_aa: CAWTPPGGYGYTF; cdr3_nt: TGTGCCTGGACTCCCCCCGGGGGCTATGGCTACACCTTC
clone_size: .; v_call: TRBV6-5; d_call: TRBD1; j_call: TRBJ1-6; cdr3_length: 15; cdr3_aa: CASSLGTGGYSPLHF; cdr3_nt: TGTGCCAGCAGCCTAGGGACAGGGGGGTATTCACCCCTCCACTTT
clone_size: .; v_call: TRBV5-8; d_call: .; j_call: TRBJ2-3; cdr3_length: 15; cdr3_aa: CASRQGLRGTDTQYF; cdr3_nt: TGTGCCAGCAGACAGGGCCTTAGGGGGACAGATACGCAGTATTTT
clone_size: .; v_call: TRBV6-5; d_call: TRBD2; j_call: TRBJ2-1; cdr3_length: 14; cdr3_aa: CATRGGAVGNEQFF; cdr3_nt: TGTGCCACCCGCGGGGGGGCGGTCGGGAATGAGCAGTTCTTC
clone_size: .; v_call: TRBV9; d_call: TRBD2; j_call: TRBJ2-3; cdr3_length: 16; cdr3_aa: CASSAPGLGSTDTQYF; cdr3_nt: TGTGCCAGCAGCGCGCCGGGACTAGGTAGCACAGATACGCAGTATTTT
clone_size: .; v_call: TRBV7-7; d_call: TRBD1; j_call: TRBJ2-5; cdr3_length: 14; cdr3_aa: CASSSGTGQETQYF; cdr3_nt: TGTGCTAGCAGCTCCGGGACAGGCCAAGAGACCCAGTACTTC
clone_size: .; v_call: TRBV19; d_call: .; j_call: TRBJ2-3; cdr3_length: 20; cdr3_aa: CASSIVSRALPRTSTDTQYF; cdr3_nt: TGTGCCAGTAGTATAGTCTCTCGGGCCCTCCCTAGAACTAGCACAGATACGCAGTATTTT
clone_size: .; v_call: TRBV4-2; d_call: .; j_call: TRBJ1-1; cdr3_length: 15; cdr3_aa: CASSQATLQGTEAFF; cdr3_nt: TGTGCCAGCAGCCAAGCCACACTTCAGGGGACTGAAGCTTTCTTT
clone_size: .; v_call: TRBV6-5; d_call: .; j_call: TRBJ1-2; cdr3_length: 15; cdr3_aa: CASSYKGVKTDGYTF; cdr3_nt: TGTGCCAGCAGTTATAAGGGGGTGAAGACGGATGGCTACACCTTC
clone_size: .; v_call: TRBV6-5; d_call: .; j_call: TRBJ1-1; cdr3_length: 12; cdr3_aa: CASSEGEWAAFF; cdr3_nt: TGTGCCAGCAGTGAAGGGGAGTGGGCGGCTTTCTTT
clone_size: .; v_call: TRBV7-9; d_call: .; j_call: TRBJ1-2; cdr3_length: 13; cdr3_aa: CASSLARDYGYTF; cdr3_nt: TGTGCCAGCAGCTTAGCCAGGGACTATGGCTACACCTTC
clone_size: .; v_call: TRBV7-9; d_call: .; j_call: TRBJ2-2; cdr3_length: 14; cdr3_aa: CASSFSDGRGELFF; cdr3_nt: TGTGCCAGCAGCTTCTCTGACGGGAGAGGGGAGCTGTTTTTT
clone_size: .; v_call: TRBV6-6; d_call: .; j_call: TRBJ2-3; cdr3_length: 14; cdr3_aa: CASSYARSTDTQYF; cdr3_nt: TGTGCCAGCAGTTACGCCCGTAGCACAGATACGCAGTATTTT
clone_size: .; v_call: TRBV27; d_call: .; j_call: TRBJ2-2; cdr3_length: 15; cdr3_aa: CASSRLGGITGELFF; cdr3_nt: TGTGCCAGCAGCCGACTAGGCGGCATCACCGGGGAGCTGTTTTTT
clone_size: .; v_call: TRBV7-6; d_call: .; j_call: TRBJ2-5; cdr3_length: 13; cdr3_aa: CASSRGGQETQYF; cdr3_nt: TGTGCCAGCAGCAGAGGGGGGCAGGAGACCCAGTACTTC
clone_size: .; v_call: TRBV18; d_call: .; j_call: TRBJ2-7; cdr3_length: 13; cdr3_aa: CASSPGRSYEQYF; cdr3_nt: TGTGCCAGCTCACCGGGACGGTCCTACGAGCAGTACTTC
clone_size: .; v_call: TRBV4-1; d_call: TRBD1; j_call: TRBJ1-5; cdr3_length: 18; cdr3_aa: CASSQWDRGAGSNQPQHF; cdr3_nt: TGCGCCAGCAGCCAATGGGACAGGGGGGCGGGGAGCAATCAGCCCCAGCATTTT
clone_size: .; v_call: TRBV7-2; d_call: .; j_call: TRBJ2-1; cdr3_length: 16; cdr3_aa: CASSLSSIRIGNEQFF; cdr3_nt: TGTGCCAGCAGCTTAAGTTCTATTCGAATCGGCAATGAGCAGTTCTTC
clone_size: .; v_call: TRBV5-6; d_call: .; j_call: TRBJ1-6; cdr3_length: 13; cdr3_aa: CVSSGRVKSPLHF; cdr3_nt: TGTGTCAGCAGCGGCAGGGTTAAATCACCCCTCCACTTT
clone_size: .; v_call: TRBV5-4; d_call: TRBD2; j_call: TRBJ2-1; cdr3_length: 18; cdr3_aa: CASSHPTSARSSYNEQFF; cdr3_nt: TGTGCCAGCAGCCATCCAACTAGCGCGAGGAGCTCCTACAATGAGCAGTTCTTC
clone_size: .; v_call: TRBV27; d_call: TRBD2; j_call: TRBJ2-2; cdr3_length: 18; cdr3_aa: CASSPFSVAGGLSGELFF; cdr3_nt: TGTGCCAGCAGTCCATTCTCCGTAGCGGGGGGGCTGAGCGGGGAGCTGTTTTTT
clone_size: .; v_call: TRBV6-1; d_call: .; j_call: TRBJ1-3; cdr3_length: 18; cdr3_aa: CASSEASRSFPTGNTIYF; cdr3_nt: TGTGCCAGCAGTGAAGCTTCCCGGTCCTTTCCCACTGGAAACACCATATATTTT
clone_size: few; v_call: TRBV18; d_call: .; j_call: TRBJ2-7; cdr3_length: 13; cdr3_aa: CASSPTVTYEQYF; cdr3_nt: TGTGCCAGCTCACCCACAGTTACCTACGAGCAGTACTTC
clone_size: .; v_call: TRBV30; d_call: .; j_call: TRBJ1-2; cdr3_length: 12; cdr3_aa: CAWSDEDYGYTF; cdr3_nt: TGTGCCTGGAGTGACGAGGATTATGGCTACACCTTC
clone_size: .; v_call: TRBV19; d_call: .; j_call: TRBJ1-3; cdr3_length: 14; cdr3_aa: CASSIFGSGNTIYF; cdr3_nt: TGTGCCAGTAGTATCTTCGGCTCTGGAAACACCATATATTTT
clone_size: .; v_call: TRBV5-1; d_call: .; j_call: TRBJ1-1; cdr3_length: 15; cdr3_aa: CASSLDGYANTEAFF; cdr3_nt: TGCGCCAGCAGCTTGGATGGGTATGCGAACACTGAAGCTTTCTTT
clone_size: .; v_call: TRBV7-9; d_call: .; j_call: TRBJ2-5; cdr3_length: 15; cdr3_aa: CASSLEGGSRETQYF; cdr3_nt: TGTGCCAGCAGCTTAGAAGGGGGGTCCCGAGAGACCCAGTACTTC
clone_size: .; v_call: TRBV27; d_call: TRBD1; j_call: TRBJ2-5; cdr3_length: 13; cdr3_aa: CASSWTGRETQYF; cdr3_nt: TGTGCCAGCAGTTGGACAGGGAGAGAGACCCAGTACTTC
clone_size: once; v_call: TRBV7-8; d_call: .; j_call: TRBJ2-2; cdr3_length: 14; cdr3_aa: CASSLVRNTGELFF; cdr3_nt: TGTGCCAGCAGCTTAGTGCGGAACACCGGGGAGCTGTTTTTT
clone_size: .; v_call: TRBV2; d_call: .; j_call: TRBJ2-1; cdr3_length: 16; cdr3_aa: CASSKSGTAIYNEQFF; cdr3_nt: TGTGCCAGCTCGAAATCAGGGACGGCGATTTACAATGAGCAGTTCTTC
clone_size: .; v_call: TRBV19; d_call: TRBD1; j_call: TRBJ1-5; cdr3_length: 13; cdr3_aa: CASSTAGGQPQHF; cdr3_nt: TGTGCCAGTAGTACCGCAGGGGGTCAGCCCCAGCATTTT
clone_size: .; v_call: TRBV10-1; d_call: TRBD2; j_call: TRBJ2-7; cdr3_length: 16; cdr3_aa: CASRGGLAESSYEQYF; cdr3_nt: TGCGCCAGCAGGGGGGGACTAGCTGAAAGCTCCTACGAGCAGTACTTC
clone_size: few; v_call: TRBV14; d_call: .; j_call: TRBJ1-1; cdr3_length: 15; cdr3_aa: CASSPLRSWDTEAFF; cdr3_nt: TGTGCCAGCAGCCCGCTCCGGTCCTGGGACACTGAAGCTTTCTTT
clone_size: .; v_call: TRBV11-2; d_call: .; j_call: TRBJ2-7; cdr3_length: 15; cdr3_aa: CASSLGGRGSYEQYF; cdr3_nt: TGTGCCAGCAGCTTAGGGGGGCGGGGTTCCTACGAGCAGTACTTC
clone_size: .; v_call: TRBV6-4; d_call: .; j_call: TRBJ2-1; cdr3_length: 14; cdr3_aa: CASSDPLRANEQFF; cdr3_nt: TGTGCCAGCAGTGACCCCCTACGGGCCAATGAGCAGTTCTTC
clone_size: .; v_call: TRBV13; d_call: TRBD1; j_call: TRBJ2-4; cdr3_length: 16; cdr3_aa: CASSIQSGQGTNIQYF; cdr3_nt: TGTGCCAGCAGCATCCAATCGGGACAGGGAACAAACATTCAGTACTTC
clone_size: .; v_call: TRBV5-1; d_call: TRBD1; j_call: TRBJ2-7; cdr3_length: 15; cdr3_aa: CASSLVGTGNYEQYF; cdr3_nt: TGCGCCAGCAGCTTGGTCGGGACAGGGAACTACGAGCAGTACTTC
clone_size: once; v_call: TRBV30; d_call: .; j_call: TRBJ1-2; cdr3_length: 12; cdr3_aa: CAWSARTHGYTF; cdr3_nt: TGTGCCTGGAGTGCCCGAACACATGGCTACACCTTC
clone_size: .; v_call: TRBV6-1; d_call: TRBD1; j_call: TRBJ1-2; cdr3_length: 15; cdr3_aa: CASSGSGGANYGYTF; cdr3_nt: TGTGCCAGCAGTGGCTCAGGGGGCGCGAACTATGGCTACACCTTC
clone_size: .; v_call: TRBV20-1; d_call: .; j_call: TRBJ1-2; cdr3_length: 11; cdr3_aa: CSARIGHGYTF; cdr3_nt: TGCAGTGCTAGAATAGGGCACGGCTACACCTTC
clone_size: .; v_call: TRBV5-5; d_call: .; j_call: TRBJ2-5; cdr3_length: 13; cdr3_aa: CASTRTGKETQYF; cdr3_nt: TGTGCCAGCACCCGGACGGGGAAAGAGACCCAGTACTTC
clone_size: .; v_call: TRBV11-2; d_call: .; j_call: TRBJ2-5; cdr3_length: 14; cdr3_aa: CASSLVGVKETQYF; cdr3_nt: TGTGCCAGCAGCTTAGTGGGAGTGAAAGAGACCCAGTACTTC
clone_size: once; v_call: TRBV18; d_call: .; j_call: TRBJ2-2; cdr3_length: 16; cdr3_aa: CASSPQSLRSSGELFF; cdr3_nt: TGTGCCAGCTCACCTCAATCCCTCCGGAGCTCCGGGGAGCTGTTTTTT
clone_size: .; v_call: TRBV5-4; d_call: .; j_call: TRBJ2-1; cdr3_length: 13; cdr3_aa: CASNRNTYNEQFF; cdr3_nt: TGTGCCAGCAATAGGAATACCTACAATGAGCAGTTCTTC
clone_size: .; v_call: TRBV7-9; d_call: .; j_call: TRBJ1-1; cdr3_length: 13; cdr3_aa: CASSRDVRTEAFF; cdr3_nt: TGTGCCAGCAGCCGGGACGTCAGAACTGAAGCTTTCTTT
clone_size: .; v_call: TRBV19; d_call: .; j_call: TRBJ2-7; cdr3_length: 14; cdr3_aa: CASTLGGSSYEQYF; cdr3_nt: TGTGCCAGTACCCTAGGGGGGAGCTCCTACGAGCAGTACTTC
clone_size: few; v_call: TRBV2; d_call: .; j_call: TRBJ1-4; cdr3_length: 14; cdr3_aa: CASKRGSTNEKLFF; cdr3_nt: TGTGCCAGCAAGCGGGGGTCCACTAATGAAAAACTGTTTTTT
clone_size: .; v_call: TRBV19; d_call: .; j_call: TRBJ1-1; cdr3_length: 15; cdr3_aa: CASSPGRRMNTEAFF; cdr3_nt: TGTGCCAGTAGTCCGGGACGGCGGATGAACACTGAAGCTTTCTTT
clone_size: .; v_call: TRBV6-5; d_call: TRBD1; j_call: TRBJ1-4; cdr3_length: 15; cdr3_aa: CASSNHRGHDEKLFF; cdr3_nt: TGTGCCAGCAGTAACCACAGGGGGCACGACGAAAAACTGTTTTTT